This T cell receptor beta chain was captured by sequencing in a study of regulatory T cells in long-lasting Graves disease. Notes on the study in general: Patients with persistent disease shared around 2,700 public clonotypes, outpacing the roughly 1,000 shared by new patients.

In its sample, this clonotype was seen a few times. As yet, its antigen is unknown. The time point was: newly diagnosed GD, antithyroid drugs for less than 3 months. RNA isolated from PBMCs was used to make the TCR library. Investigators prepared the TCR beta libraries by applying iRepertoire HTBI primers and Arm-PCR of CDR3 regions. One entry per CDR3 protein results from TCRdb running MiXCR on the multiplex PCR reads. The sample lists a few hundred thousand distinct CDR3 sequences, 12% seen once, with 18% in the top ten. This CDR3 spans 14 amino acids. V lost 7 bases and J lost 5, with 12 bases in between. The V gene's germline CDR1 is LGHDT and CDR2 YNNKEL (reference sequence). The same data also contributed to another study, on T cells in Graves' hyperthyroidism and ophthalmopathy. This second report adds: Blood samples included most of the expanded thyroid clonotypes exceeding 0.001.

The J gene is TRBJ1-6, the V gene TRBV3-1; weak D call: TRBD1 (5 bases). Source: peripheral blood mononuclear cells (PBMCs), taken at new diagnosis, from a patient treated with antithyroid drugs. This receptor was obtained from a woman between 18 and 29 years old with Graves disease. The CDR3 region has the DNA TGTGCCAGCACCCCGGGACGGAATAATTCACCCCTCCACTTT. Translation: CASTPGRNNSPLHF.